This T cell receptor (beta chain) came from a study of early T cells in non-severe SARS-CoV-2 infection. Background on the study: The authors sequenced bulk RNA from unsorted whole blood, leaving chains unpaired.

This CDR3 has 12 amino acids. Between the trimmed V and J ends, which lost 8 bases and 0 bases, there was a span of 8 bases. CDR1 and CDR2 (germline): SNHLY, FYNNEI. This clonotype was seen ten or more times. Its antigen is unknown. Study-level points and caveats: VDJdb matching favored anti-spike CD8 responses, missing private and CD4 specificities.

Individually, cDNA molecules had unique molecular identifiers attached to them. MiXCR, run by TCRdb on the 5' RACE reads, gives a single entry per CDR3 protein. The table includes 50,000 to 55,000 distinct CDR3 sequences, more than 9% detected once. What was sequenced was whole blood. The origin of this receptor is an adult who was a healthcare worker with PCR-confirmed SARS-CoV-2 infection or an uninfected control (not recorded which). This chain links TRBV2 with TRBJ2-7; D unclear. The CDR3 bases are TGTGCCAGCGATGGTAGCTCCTACGAGCAGTACTTC. Residues: CASDGSSYEQYF. The full variable domain, its missing parts supplied by reference TRBV2 and TRBJ2-7, is EPEVTQTPSHQVTQMGQEVILRCVPISNHLYFYWYRQILGQKVEFLVSFYNNEISEKSEIFDDQFSVERPDGSNFTLKIRSTKLEDSAMYFCASDGSSYEQYFGPGTRLTVT.